This TCR beta chain was identified during a study of OX40 agonist ivuxolimab in advanced cancers. Background on the study: Clinicians treated patients with ivuxolimab, an agonistic anti-OX40 (CD134) antibody. Prior anti-PD-1, anti-PD-L1 or anti-CTLA-4 therapy did not bar entry, and approximately 40% had some. General study points: Among the lowest peripheral clonal expansion occurred in 0.1-3.0 mg/kg partial responders.

Concerning this clone itself: Its antigen is unknown.

This table comes from immunoSEQ multiplex PCR, and its TCRdb copy is limited to in-frame clones, with some not included. The sample carries about 65,000 clones, around 90% recorded once. This CDR3 is built from 16 residues. J lost 6 bases, V lost 0 bases, and 4 bases had no gene match. Germline loops: CDR1 MGHRA, CDR2 YSYEKL. V is TRBV4-1 and J is TRBJ2-2; 10 nucleotides match TRBD2. This specimen was CD4+ or CD8+ T cells sorted from blood, taken in a trial of the OX40 agonist ivuxolimab. The TCR was taken from an adult with an advanced solid tumor such as melanoma, head and neck, liver or kidney cancer. The CDR3 DNA reads as TGCGCCAGCAGCCAAGACCAGCGGGGGGGCCCCGGGGAGCTGTTTTTT. Its translation is CASSQDQRGGPGELFF.